A selection of T cell receptor beta chains follows, all from one sample in a study of CD8 T cells in ankylosing spondylitis. Each CDR3 protein gets one entry after TCRdb re-called the 5' RACE reads with MiXCR. This table has approximately 250,000 distinct CDR3 sequences, 8% to 9% appearing once. What was sequenced was blood, either unsorted or a sorted T cell fraction (not recorded which). The receptors here all came from a female donor with ankylosing spondylitis or in good health (not recorded which). The CDR3 runs from the conserved cysteine through the conserved F or W. A D gene is named only where the DNA matches it firmly. Clone size is shown for a subset of rows, as once, few, many or a class of expanded clone.

TRBV20-1	TRBD2	many	TRBJ2-3	CSATVLAGGSPTTDTQYF	TGCAGTGCTACCGTCCTAGCGGGAGGGTCCCCCACTACAGATACGCAGTATTTT
TRBV7-3	-	many	TRBJ2-2	CASSLGSSAGELFF	TGTGCCAGCAGCTTAGGTTCCAGCGCCGGGGAGCTGTTTTTT
TRBV4-2	TRBD2	many	TRBJ2-1	CASSQRTSGSNEQFF	TGTGCCAGCAGCCAACGGACTAGCGGGAGCAATGAGCAGTTCTTC
TRBV29-1	TRBD1	many	TRBJ1-2	CSADRVGYGYTF	TGCAGCGCCGACAGGGTCGGGTATGGCTACACCTTC
TRBV20-1	-	many	TRBJ2-3	CSAHWGTDTQYF	TGCAGTGCTCATTGGGGCACAGATACGCAGTATTTT
TRBV6-5	TRBD2	many	TRBJ2-7	CASSYSPKAGAYEQYF	TGTGCCAGCAGTTACTCGCCAAAAGCGGGAGCCTACGAGCAGTACTTC
TRBV29-1	-	many	TRBJ1-1	CSVGGVVVPEAFF	TGCAGCGTGGGGGGCGTGGTAGTCCCTGAAGCTTTCTTT
TRBV10-1	-	few	TRBJ2-1	CASSNGSSYNEQFF	TGCGCCAGCAGCAACGGGAGTTCCTACAATGAGCAGTTCTTC
TRBV5-1	TRBD2	many	TRBJ2-1	CASSAPTSGSSSYNEQFF	TGCGCCAGCAGCGCCCCGACTAGCGGGTCGAGCTCCTACAATGAGCAGTTCTTC
TRBV28	-	many	TRBJ2-1	CASRTPYNEQFF	TGTGCCAGCAGGACTCCCTACAATGAGCAGTTCTTC
TRBV25-1	-	many	TRBJ2-7	CASIREGIDEQYF	TGTGCCAGCATCCGCGAGGGTATCGACGAGCAGTACTTC
TRBV20-1	TRBD1	many	TRBJ2-2	CSARDLLSLRGSDTGELFF	TGCAGTGCTAGAGATCTCTTGTCCCTCAGGGGGTCGGACACCGGGGAGCTGTTTTTT
TRBV7-9	-	-	TRBJ2-2	CASSSDPDTGELFF	TGTGCCAGCAGTTCGGACCCGGACACCGGGGAGCTGTTTTTT
TRBV20-1	TRBD1	many	TRBJ2-7	CSARVRDRVDEQYF	TGCAGTGCTAGAGTTAGGGACAGGGTCGACGAGCAGTACTTC
TRBV20-1	TRBD1	many	TRBJ2-1	CSAIWTGYNEQFF	TGCAGTGCTATATGGACAGGTTACAATGAGCAGTTCTTC
TRBV28	-	many	TRBJ2-2	CASSLMLAGTGELFF	TGTGCCAGCAGTTTAATGCTAGCTGGGACCGGGGAGCTGTTTTTT
TRBV30	TRBD2	-	TRBJ2-3	CAWGRRGDTDTQYF	TGTGCCTGGGGCCGTCGGGGGGACACAGATACGCAGTATTTT
TRBV3-1	-	many	TRBJ2-2	CASSHDLGRGGELFF	TGTGCCAGCAGCCACGACCTCGGACGGGGCGGGGAGCTGTTTTTT
TRBV15	-	many	TRBJ2-7	CATSRDAYEQYF	TGTGCCACCAGCAGAGATGCCTACGAGCAGTACTTC
TRBV6-1	-	-	TRBJ2-7	CASIDRTGMDLYEQYF	TGTGCCAGCATAGATCGAACGGGGATGGATCTCTACGAGCAGTACTTC
TRBV15	TRBD2	many	TRBJ2-5	CATKKREQETQYF	TGTGCCACCAAGAAGCGGGAACAAGAGACCCAGTACTTC
TRBV19	TRBD1	-	TRBJ1-1	CVSSTLTGVGNSNEAFF	TGTGTCAGTAGTACATTAACAGGGGTGGGGAACTCGAATGAAGCTTTCTTT
TRBV3-1	-	once	TRBJ2-1	CATSKDFQPNSPPYNEQFF	TGTGCCACCTCCAAAGATTTCCAACCAAACAGCCCGCCATACAATGAGCAGTTCTTC
TRBV20-1	TRBD2	many	TRBJ2-1	CSARLSGVSSYNEQFF	TGCAGTGCTCGGCTTAGCGGGGTTAGCTCCTACAATGAGCAGTTCTTC
TRBV5-1	TRBD2	medium-sized	TRBJ2-7	CASRPGLGGSYEQYF	TGCGCCAGCCGTCCGGGACTAGGAGGCTCCTACGAGCAGTACTTC
TRBV6-1	-	many	TRBJ2-1	CASDPRQDFYNEQFF	TGTGCCAGCGATCCAAGACAGGATTTCTACAATGAGCAGTTCTTC
TRBV6-1	-	many	TRBJ1-5	CASSELYSNQPQHF	TGTGCCAGCAGTGAACTTTATAGCAATCAGCCCCAGCATTTT
TRBV29-1	-	few	TRBJ2-7	CSVRWAGTYEQYF	TGCAGCGTCCGTTGGGCGGGAACCTACGAGCAGTACTTC
TRBV12-3/TRBV12-4	TRBD1	-	TRBJ2-7	CASSLDRGPGYEQYF	TGTGCCAGCAGTCTCGACAGGGGCCCCGGGTACGAGCAGTACTTC
TRBV5-1	TRBD2	many	TRBJ2-1	CASSPASGGETEQFF	TGCGCCAGCAGCCCCGCTAGCGGGGGGGAGACGGAGCAGTTCTTC
TRBV7-6	TRBD2	many	TRBJ2-7	CASTSGGRNEQYF	TGTGCCAGCACCTCCGGCGGGAGGAACGAGCAGTACTTC
TRBV20-1	TRBD2	-	TRBJ2-1	CSAYSGGRYNEQFF	TGCAGTGCTTATAGCGGGGGGCGGTACAATGAGCAGTTCTTC
TRBV4-1	TRBD1	many	TRBJ1-5	CASSRRRGSNQPQHF	TGCGCCAGCAGCCGTCGCAGGGGGAGCAATCAGCCCCAGCATTTT
TRBV6-2/TRBV6-3	TRBD1	many	TRBJ2-7	CASSRDRISQQYF	TGTGCCAGCAGTCGGGACAGGATTTCTCAGCAGTACTTC
TRBV7-2	TRBD2	many	TRBJ2-7	CASSRNSGGYYEQYF	TGTGCCAGCAGCCGGAATAGCGGGGGGTACTACGAGCAGTACTTC
TRBV28	TRBD1	many	TRBJ1-1	CASTKTGARTEAFF	TGTGCCAGCACCAAAACAGGGGCCCGAACTGAAGCTTTCTTT
TRBV20-1	TRBD2	many	TRBJ2-7	CSAPLAGGTYSYEQYF	TGCAGTGCTCCTCTAGCGGGAGGGACTTACTCCTACGAGCAGTACTTC
TRBV7-2	-	many	TRBJ2-3	CASSLVGGGTDTQYF	TGTGCCAGCAGCTTAGTGGGGGGTGGCACAGATACGCAGTATTTT